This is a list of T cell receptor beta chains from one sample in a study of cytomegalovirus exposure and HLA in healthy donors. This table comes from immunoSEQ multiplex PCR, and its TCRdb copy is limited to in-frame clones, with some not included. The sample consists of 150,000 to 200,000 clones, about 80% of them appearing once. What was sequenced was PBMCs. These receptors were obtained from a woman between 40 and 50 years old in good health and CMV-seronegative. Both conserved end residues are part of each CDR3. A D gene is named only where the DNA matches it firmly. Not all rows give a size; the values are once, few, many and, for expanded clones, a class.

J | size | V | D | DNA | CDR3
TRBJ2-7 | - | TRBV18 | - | TGTGCCAGCTCACCAAGAGACAGACTGAACGAGCAGTACTTC | CASSPRDRLNEQYF
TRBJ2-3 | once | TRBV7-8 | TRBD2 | TGTGCCAGCAGAAAACTAGCGGGACGCACAGATACGCAGTATTTT | CASRKLAGRTDTQYF
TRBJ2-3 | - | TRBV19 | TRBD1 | TGTGCCAGTAGACTACCGGGACAGGTAACAGATACGCAGTATTTT | CASRLPGQVTDTQYF
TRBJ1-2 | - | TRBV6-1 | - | TGTGCCAGCAGTGCTCCGGGACTTAACTATGGCTACACCTTC | CASSAPGLNYGYTF
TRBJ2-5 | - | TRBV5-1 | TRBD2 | TGCGCCAGCAGCTTTGGGGGCCCTAGACTAGCGTCAGAGACCCAGTACTTC | CASSFGGPRLASETQYF
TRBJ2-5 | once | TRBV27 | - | TGTGCCAGCAGTTCTATCACCTCGTACCAAGAGACCCAGTACTTC | CASSSITSYQETQYF
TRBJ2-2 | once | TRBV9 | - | TGTGCCAGCAGCGTTAACAGTGCCGGGGAGCTGTTTTTT | CASSVNSAGELFF
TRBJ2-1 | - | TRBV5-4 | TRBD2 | TGTGCCAGCAGCTCCCGTGGCGGGAGTCCCTACAATGAGCAGTTCTTC | CASSSRGGSPYNEQFF
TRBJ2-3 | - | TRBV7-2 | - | TGTGCCAGCGGGAAAGGACTCCTCGAAAGTACAGATACGCAGTATTTT | CASGKGLLESTDTQYF
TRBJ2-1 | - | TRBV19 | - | TGTGCCAGTAGTACCCCCCCGTATGAGCAGTTCTTC | CASSTPPYEQFF